The T cell receptor (beta chain) described here comes from a study of T cells after posttransplantation cyclophosphamide. Measured with immunoSEQ multiplex PCR; TCRdb has only the in-frame clones, and not every one. The data show about 36,000 clones, over 75% seen once. Cyclophosphamide on days +3 and +4 followed busulfan-fludarabine conditioning and a marrow graft. To note about this clone: Its antigen is undetermined.

Deletions cut 5 bases from V and 0 bases from J, with 11 bases between. The CDR3 sequence is 13 residues long. Per germline, CDR1 SQVTM and CDR2 ANQGSEA. Study-level findings and limits: Tissue-infiltrating T cells from skin or gut overlapped little with blood T cells. Later post-transplant blood repertoires were often dominated by donor CD8+ memory clones. Recipient CMV seropositivity and CMV reactivation strongly tracked TRB clonality.

V gene TRBV29-1 combines with J gene TRBJ2-7; D might be TRBD1 (5 bases). The sample consisted of CD4+ T cells sorted from blood, taken approximately 2,000 days after a stem cell transplant with posttransplant cyclophosphamide. This TCR was sampled from a female patient aged 40 to 50 who received an allogeneic stem cell transplant from a related donor, was CMV-positive, and had no GVHD. Some T cells may have come from the graft donor. The DNA of the CDR3 is TGCAGCGTTAAGAGACAGTACTCCTACGAGCAGTACTTC. Protein sequence: CSVKRQYSYEQYF.